The 18 T cell receptor beta chains reported below all come from one sample, sequenced in a study of blood T cell repertoires in COVID-19. Repertoires were generated with immunoSEQ multiplex PCR, while TCRdb's copy carries only in-frame clones and drops some. The profile shows approximately 170,000 clones, about 83% of them singletons. Material for sequencing was peripheral blood. These receptor sequences come from a man between 65 and 79 years old who had recovered from COVID-19.

The chain employs TRBV5-1 and TRBJ2-2; D may be TRBD1 (5 bases). Per germline, CDR1 SGHRS and CDR2 YFSETQ. The CDR3 is 14 residues long. V lost 0 bases to trimming and J lost 6 bases, with 9 bases between them. CDR3 sequence (DNA): TGCGCCAGCAGCTTGGCCTCACAGGCCGGGGAGCTGTTTTTT. Its protein is CASSLASQAGELFF.

This clone came up a few times. In DNA, the CDR3 is TGTGCCAGCAGCGCGAACCAGGGAAGCTACGAGCAGTACTTC. Protein: CASSANQGSYEQYF. The chain combines TRBV5-4 with TRBJ2-7; D possibly corresponds to TRBD1 (5 bases). V dropped 4 bases and J dropped 3 bases, with 14 bases sitting between them. Looked up from germline, CDR1 is SGHNT and CDR2 is YYREEE (reference sequence). This CDR3 has 14 residues.

This chain uses TRBV24-1 with TRBJ2-1; 7 bases agree with TRBD1. The CDR3 covers 13 residues. V dropped 9 bases and J dropped 4; count of bases not matched to a gene: 5. Germline assignment: CDR1 KGHDR and CDR2 SFDVKD. For the CDR3, the DNA is TGTGCCACCGAGGGGACAGTTTACAATGAGCAGTTCTTC. This translates into CATEGTVYNEQFF.

V is TRBV15 and J is TRBJ1-1; 7 bases are shared with TRBD1. The germline gives CDR1 LNHNV, CDR2 YYDKDF (reference sequence). Trimming removed 3 bases from V and 0 bases from J; junction bases left unmatched: 7. The CDR3 covers 16 residues. CDR3 DNA: TGTGCCACCAGCAGGTCACAGGGGATGGTGAACACTGAAGCTTTCTTT. It yields the protein CATSRSQGMVNTEAFF.

This chain connects TRBV11-2 to TRBJ1-1; 7 nucleotides match TRBD1. The CDR3 contains 14 residues. The germline CDR1 and CDR2 sequences are SGHAT and FQNNGV. The trim removed 3 bases at V and 4 bases at J, leaving 5 bases unmatched. The CDR3 DNA reads TGTGCCAGCAGCTTGCAGGGGGGTTCCACTGAAGCTTTCTTT. Translated, it gives CASSLQGGSTEAFF.

The chain has TRBV20-1 and TRBJ2-3; D perhaps matches TRBD2 (6 bases). The CDR3 extends over 14 amino acids. Trimming took off 3 bases at V and 1 base at J, with 11 bases between the two ends. Germline values: CDR1 DFQATT, CDR2 SNEGSKA (reference sequence). CDR3 region: CSASKTGGTDTQYF. Here the CDR3 DNA reads TGCAGTGCTAGTAAGACGGGGGGCACAGATACGCAGTATTTT.

This chain uses TRBV6-6 with TRBJ1-2; TRBD1 matches at 10 bases. The CDR3 is made up of 16 amino acids. Trimming cost V 0 bases and J 4 bases; bases outside gene matches: 5. In germline, CDR1 is MNHNY, CDR2 SVGAGI (reference sequence). The CDR3 spells CASSYSGGQGTYGYTF. CDR3 coding DNA: TGTGCCAGCAGTTACTCGGGGGGACAGGGGACCTATGGCTACACCTTC.

The chain combines TRBV20-1 with TRBJ1-1, with D possibly TRBD1 on 5 matching bases. The V end was cut by 3 bases, the J end by 10 bases, with 12 bases between. The CDR3 spans 11 residues. The germline V gene encodes CDR1 DFQATT and CDR2 SNEGSKA (reference sequence). The CDR3 region has the DNA TGCAGTGCTAGGTCGCAGGGAGGAGCTTTCTTT. Translation: CSARSQGGAFF.

The chain is built from TRBV7-8 and TRBJ1-1; the D gene is possibly TRBD1 (6 bases). Germline V lookup: CDR1 SGHVS, CDR2 FQNEAQ. This CDR3 contains 14 residues. Deletions cut 6 bases from V and 3 bases from J, with 14 bases between. The CDR3, as DNA: TGTGCCAGCAGACAGGGACTATGGGACACTGAAGCTTTCTTT. This codes for CASRQGLWDTEAFF. Filled out from reference TRBV7-8 and TRBJ1-1, the complete variable domain reads GAGVSQSPRYKVAKRGQDVALRCDPISGHVSLFWYQQALGQGPEFLTYFQNEAQLDKSGLPSDRFFAERPEGSVSTLKIQRTQQEDSAVYLCASRQGLWDTEAFFGQGTRLTVV.

The count of this clone is one. In DNA, the CDR3 is TGTGCCAGCAGAAACGAACAGGGAAATGAAAAACTGTTTTTT. This gives the protein CASRNEQGNEKLFF. This chain connects TRBV28 to TRBJ1-4; possibly TRBD1 for D (6 bases). V lost 6 bases to trimming and J lost 5 bases, with 13 bases between them. Germline lookup yields CDR1 MDHEN and CDR2 SYDVKM. The CDR3 extends over 14 amino acids.

For this clone: The same CDR3 is also encoded by other DNA sequences in this sample. The rearrangement joins TRBV28 to TRBJ2-7; 9 bases align to TRBD1. The germline V gene has CDR1 MDHEN and CDR2 SYDVKM. CDR3 length: 15 residues. The V and J ends lost 4 bases and 3 bases, in that order; junction bases with no gene match: 7. The CDR3 protein is CASSSTGTGNYEQYF. CDR3 nucleotide sequence: TGTGCCAGCAGTTCCACCGGGACAGGGAACTACGAGCAGTACTTC.

The chain employs TRBV15 and TRBJ2-7; 7 bases are shared with TRBD2. Germline trimming cut 8 bases from V and 3 bases from J; bases unmatched to any gene: 13. In germline, CDR1 is LNHNV, CDR2 YYDKDF (reference sequence). This CDR3 spans 15 amino acids. The CDR3 region is CATGPSTSLSYEQYF. In nucleotides, the CDR3 is TGTGCCACCGGACCCTCGACTAGCTTGAGCTACGAGCAGTACTTC. Complete variable domain (other parts from reference TRBV15 and TRBJ2-7): DAMVIQNPRYQVTQFGKPVTLSCSQTLNHNVMYWYQQKSSQAPKLLFHYYDKDFNNEADTPDNFQSRRPNTSFCFLDIRSPGLGDTAMYLCATGPSTSLSYEQYFGPGTRLTVT.

The rearrangement uses TRBV19 and TRBJ1-2; D possibly corresponds to TRBD1 (6 bases). Germline loops: CDR1 LNHDA, CDR2 SQIVND (reference sequence). Trimming cost V 7 bases and J 0 bases, with 15 bases left between them. This CDR3 has 15 amino acids. CDR3: CASNPGQWANYGYTF. The CDR3 DNA sequence: TGTGCCAGTAACCCCGGACAGTGGGCTAACTATGGCTACACCTTC.

This clone was found once. CDR3 in amino acids: CATSDTPGREGYNEQFF. As DNA, the CDR3 is TGTGCCACCAGTGATACCCCCGGGCGGGAGGGCTACAATGAGCAGTTCTTC. The V and J genes are TRBV24-1 and TRBJ2-1; 9 bases match TRBD2. The CDR3 has 17 residues. Trimming at V came to 3 bases and at J to 3 bases, leaving 8 bases not matched to a gene. CDR1 is KGHDR and CDR2 is SFDVKD in the germline V gene.

The chain is built from TRBV7-2 and TRBJ2-5; TRBD2 aligns across 7 bases. The CDR3 sequence is 14 residues long. Germline V gene lookup returns CDR1 SGHTA and CDR2 FQGNSA. V dropped 1 base and J dropped 4; count of bases not matched to a gene: 3. This chain's CDR3 is CASSLVWGGETQYF. The CDR3 DNA reads TGTGCCAGCAGCTTAGTGTGGGGGGGAGAGACCCAGTACTTC.

The chain carries TRBV5-1 and TRBJ1-5; a weak D match, TRBD1 (6 bases). The CDR3 runs 14 residues. V was shortened by 2 bases and J by 2 bases, with 8 bases between the two germline ends. Germline lookup yields CDR1 SGHRS and CDR2 YFSETQ. The CDR3 DNA sequence: TGCGCCAGCAGCTTACAGGGCGGCAATCAGCCCCAGCATTTT. Its protein product is CASSLQGGNQPQHF.

The chain employs TRBV7-9 and TRBJ2-5, with 7 bases identical to TRBD2. CDR1 is SEHNR and CDR2 is FQNEAQ in the germline V gene (reference sequence). The CDR3 sequence is 12 residues long. With 8 bases clipped from V and 2 bases from J, the junction kept 2 bases outside the gene matches. CDR3 in DNA: TGTGCCAGCCGGGACTATCAAGAGACCCAGTACTTC. Encoded protein: CASRDYQETQYF.

The CDR3 protein is CASSTTDRAHEQYF. In DNA form, the CDR3 reads TGTGCCAGTAGTACGACCGACAGGGCCCACGAGCAGTACTTC. The V call is TRBV19, the J call TRBJ2-7, with TRBD1 identical over 7 bases. V was clipped by 4 bases and J by 5 bases; unmatched bases: 8. The germline CDR1 and CDR2 sequences are LNHDA and SQIVND (reference sequence). CDR3 size: 14 residues.